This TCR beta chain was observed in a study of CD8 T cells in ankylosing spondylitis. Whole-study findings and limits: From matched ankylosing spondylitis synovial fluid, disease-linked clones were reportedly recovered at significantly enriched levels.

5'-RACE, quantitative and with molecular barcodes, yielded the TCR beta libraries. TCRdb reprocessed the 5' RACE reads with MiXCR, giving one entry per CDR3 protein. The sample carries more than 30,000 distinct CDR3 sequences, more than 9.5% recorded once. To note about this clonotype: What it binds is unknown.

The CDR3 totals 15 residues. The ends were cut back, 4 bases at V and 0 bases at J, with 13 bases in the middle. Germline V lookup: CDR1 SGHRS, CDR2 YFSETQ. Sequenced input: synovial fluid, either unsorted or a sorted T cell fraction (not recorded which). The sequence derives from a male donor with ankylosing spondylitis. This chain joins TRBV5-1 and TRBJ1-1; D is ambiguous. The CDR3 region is CASSVWTAMNTEAFF. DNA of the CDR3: TGCGCCAGCAGCGTTTGGACGGCCATGAACACTGAAGCTTTCTTT. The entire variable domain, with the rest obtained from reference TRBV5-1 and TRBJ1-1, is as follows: KAGVTQTPRYLIKTRGQQVTLSCSPISGHRSVSWYQQTPGQGLQFLFEYFSETQRNKGNFPGRFSGRQFSNSRSEMNVSTLELGDSALYLCASSVWTAMNTEAFFGQGTRLTVV.